The next 21 T cell receptor beta chains were all read from a single sample in a study of beta chain features in type 1 diabetes. These receptors lack a known antigen. The study's findings and limits: Type 1 diabetes patients had moderately but significantly shorter TCRB CDR3s in all four CD4+ subsets.

The authors reverse transcribed all of the isolated RNA, so sequencing captured expressed TCRB transcripts. Assay: immunoSEQ multiplex PCR; the TCRdb copy retains only in-frame clones and omits some. In the table there are 310,000 or so clones, around 8.5% of which are singletons. The sample comprised central memory CD4+ T cells from blood. The origin of the receptors is a man aged 25 to 40 with type 1 diabetes.

This clone was detected a few times. At one boundary the junction diverges from the germline segment, which might be a read error. The chain carries TRBV7-9 and TRBJ2-3, with 13 bases fitting TRBD2. Germline CDR1 SEHNR, CDR2 FQNEAQ (reference sequence). This CDR3 is built from 12 residues. The CDR3: CASSPKTSGGLF. In DNA form, the CDR3 reads TGTGCCAGCAGCCCGAAGACTAGCGGGGGGCTATTT. Filled out from reference TRBV7-9 and TRBJ2-3, the complete variable domain reads DTGVSQNPRHKITKRGQNVTFRCDPISEHNRLYWYRQTLGQGPEFLTYFQNEAQLEKSRLLSDRFSAERPKGSFSTLEIQRTEQGDSAMYLCASSPKTSGGLFGPGTRLTVL.

In this sample, this clone turned up a few times. DNA for the CDR3: TGTGCCAGCTCAGTGGACGGCCAAGAGACCCAGTACTTC. It encodes CASSVDGQETQYF. The genes are TRBV18 and TRBJ2-5; D ambiguous. Trimming took 5 bases from V and 1 from J, leaving 8 bases between them. The CDR3 loop spans 13 amino acids. Germline-derived CDR1 and CDR2 are KGHSH and LQKENI.

The sample holds a few counts of this clone. The genes are TRBV19 and TRBJ1-2; D gene unclear. Germline loops: CDR1 LNHDA, CDR2 SQIVND (reference sequence). This CDR3 contains 11 residues. With 5 bases removed from V and 8 bases from J, the gap between germline ends came to 9 bases. The CDR3 loop is CASSYQGGYTF. The CDR3 DNA reads as TGTGCCAGTAGTTACCAAGGCGGCTACACCTTC.

This chain joins TRBV5-5 and TRBJ2-4; D ambiguous. The germline gives CDR1 SGHKS, CDR2 YYEKEE (reference sequence). There are 11 residues in the CDR3. V was shortened by 3 bases and J by 8 bases, with 6 bases between the two germline ends. This CDR3 is CASSWLDIQYF. The CDR3 DNA follows: TGTGCCAGCAGCTGGCTGGACATTCAGTACTTC.

V is TRBV11-2 and J is TRBJ2-5; possibly TRBD2 for D (6 bases). The CDR3 spans 16 residues. Germline CDR1 reads SGHAT; CDR2 reads FQNNGV. Deletions cut 3 bases from V and 1 base from J, with 15 bases between. The CDR3 region has the DNA TGTGCCAGCAGCTTCAACCGGGAGCACTTCCAAGAGACCCAGTACTTC. Translation: CASSFNREHFQETQYF.

In this sample, this clone turned up a few times. This chain connects TRBV11-2 to TRBJ2-7, with D tentatively TRBD2 (7 bases). Per the germline V gene, CDR1 is SGHAT and CDR2 is FQNNGV. Trimming shortened V by 0 bases and J by 0 bases, and 12 bases separated the two germline ends. This CDR3 region has 16 residues. For the CDR3, the DNA is TGTGCCAGCAGCTTAGATGTCGGGGGGCCCTCCTACGAGCAGTACTTC. It codes for CASSLDVGGPSYEQYF.

This clone has a handful of counts. V gene TRBV5-1 combines with J gene TRBJ2-5, with TRBD1 matching over 9 bases. Germline CDR1 and CDR2: SGHRS and YFSETQ. V lost 4 bases, J lost 3 bases, and 1 base stayed unmatched. The CDR3 extends over 13 amino acids. For the CDR3, the DNA is TGCGCCAGCAGCCGACAGGGGGAAGAGACCCAGTACTTC. Amino acid sequence: CASSRQGEETQYF. Based on the CDR3 plus reference TRBV5-1 and TRBJ2-5, the full variable domain is KAGVTQTPRYLIKTRGQQVTLSCSPISGHRSVSWYQQTPGQGLQFLFEYFSETQRNKGNFPGRFSGRQFSNSRSEMNVSTLELGDSALYLCASSRQGEETQYFGPGTRLLVL.

This clone was detected only once. The rearrangement uses TRBV6-5 and TRBJ2-5; D may be TRBD1 (6 bases). Germline assignment: CDR1 MNHEY and CDR2 SVGAGI. V lost 6 bases to trimming and J lost 4 bases, with 15 bases between them. The CDR3 totals 14 residues. CDR3 DNA sequence: TGTGCCAGCAGAGGTATCGCACAGGGAGAGACCCAGTACTTC. It specifies CASRGIAQGETQYF.

This chain connects TRBV2 to TRBJ1-6; D is ambiguous. The germline V gene has CDR1 SNHLY and CDR2 FYNNEI. This CDR3 has 15 residues. Trimming removed 5 bases at V and 10 bases at J, with 18 bases between. CDR3 sequence (DNA): TGTGCCAGCAGTATCCAACGCGGGTCTAGCTCACCCCTCCACTTT. Encoded protein: CASSIQRGSSSPLHF.

This chain links TRBV6-5 with TRBJ1-1, with 9 bases fitting TRBD1. Unmatched junction bases numbered 4, after V lost 2 bases and J lost 0 bases. Germline V gene data show CDR1 as MNHEY and CDR2 as SVGAGI. CDR3 length: 16 amino acids. The DNA for the CDR3 is TGTGCCAGCAGTTACGGGGACAGGGTAATGAACACTGAAGCTTTCTTT. Translated, it gives CASSYGDRVMNTEAFF.

The V gene is TRBV19, the J gene TRBJ1-6; 8 nucleotides line up with TRBD1. The CDR3 runs 14 residues. V shed 7 bases and J 10 bases; nucleotides not matched to a gene: 9. Germline CDR1 LNHDA, CDR2 SQIVND (reference sequence). The CDR3 here is CASTTDRGGSPLHF. CDR3 DNA: TGTGCCAGTACCACCGACAGGGGCGGATCACCCCTCCACTTT.

The rearrangement links TRBV13 to TRBJ1-5; D uncertain. The CDR3 sequence is 15 residues long. Germline lookup yields CDR1 PRHDT and CDR2 FYEKMQ (reference sequence). The V gene lost 2 bases and the J gene lost 5 bases, with 13 bases spanning the gap. The CDR3 reads CASSLRQQMDQPQHF. The CDR3 DNA is TGTGCCAGCAGCTTAAGGCAGCAGATGGATCAGCCCCAGCATTTT. The variable domain in full, with the rest retrieved from reference TRBV13 and TRBJ1-5, is AAGVIQSPRHLIKEKRETATLKCYPIPRHDTVYWYQQGPGQDPQFLISFYEKMQSDKGSIPDRFSAQQFSDYHSELNMSSLELGDSALYFCASSLRQQMDQPQHFGDGTRLSIL.

The chain employs TRBV25-1 and TRBJ2-3; D ambiguous. CDR1 is MGHDK, CDR2 SYGVNS, per germline. V lost 6 bases to trimming and J lost 1 base, with 8 bases between them. CDR3 size: 13 residues. The DNA for the CDR3 is TGTGCCAGCAGAGACGGAGGCACAGATACGCAGTATTTT. This translates into CASRDGGTDTQYF.

The genes are TRBV2 and TRBJ1-1, with 7 bases lining up with TRBD1. Unmatched junction bases numbered 11, after V lost 4 bases and J lost 12 bases. Germline CDR1 reads SNHLY; CDR2 reads FYNNEI. The CDR3 extends over 13 amino acids. CDR3 loop: CASSVPTGFGTFF. CDR3 nucleotides: TGTGCCAGCAGTGTTCCGACAGGGTTTGGAACTTTCTTT.

V usage is TRBV6-5 and J usage is TRBJ1-1; D call uncertain. V lost 4 bases, J lost 0 bases, and 9 bases lay in between. Germline CDR1 is MNHEY and CDR2 is SVGAGI. This CDR3 spans 14 amino acids. The CDR3 coding sequence is TGTGCCAGCAGTTCCGTCGGCCTGAACACTGAAGCTTTCTTT. Its translation is CASSSVGLNTEAFF.

This clone was observed a handful of times. V is TRBV7-2 and J is TRBJ1-6; TRBD1 matches 9 bases. This CDR3 region has 14 residues. Germline trimming cut 4 bases from V and 9 bases from J; bases unmatched to any gene: 4. Germline CDR1 is SGHTA and CDR2 is FQGNSA. The CDR3 region is CASSWGQGLSPLHF. The DNA for the CDR3 is TGTGCCAGCAGCTGGGGACAGGGACTTTCACCCCTCCACTTT.

This sequence joins TRBV27 and TRBJ1-6; 10 bases are a match to TRBD1. Germline trimming cut 3 bases from V and 7 bases from J; bases unmatched to any gene: 3. The length of the CDR3 is 15 residues. Germline V gene data show CDR1 as MNHEY and CDR2 as SMNVEV (reference sequence). DNA for the CDR3: TGTGCCAGCAGTTTTGGGACAGGGGAAAATTCACCCCTCCACTTT. Translation gives CASSFGTGENSPLHF.

The sample holds a few counts of this clone. The genes are TRBV5-4 and TRBJ1-1; a possible D gene is TRBD1 (5 bases). This CDR3 has 13 residues. Trimming left V 3 bases short and J 4 bases short, with 10 bases between. From germline, CDR1 is SGHNT and CDR2 YYREEE (reference sequence). CDR3 amino acids: CASSSRVGTEAFF. The DNA for the CDR3 is TGTGCCAGCAGCTCCAGGGTTGGCACTGAAGCTTTCTTT.

This sequence joins TRBV2 and TRBJ2-2; D tentatively reads TRBD1 or TRBD2 (5 bases each). The CDR3 length is 14 residues. Germline V gene sequence: CDR1 SNHLY, CDR2 FYNNEI. Trimming took 6 bases from V and 1 from J, leaving 9 bases between them. CDR3 coding DNA: TGTGCCAGCAGGGGGACGGTGAACACCGGGGAGCTGTTTTTT. Translating it yields CASRGTVNTGELFF.

With regard to this clone: Just one base apart from a much larger clone, this may be a read error. The chain joins TRBV28 to TRBJ1-2, with 9 bases lining up with TRBD1. The junction had 15 bases not matched to a gene; V was cut back by 6 bases and J by 7 bases. The germline V gene encodes CDR1 MDHEN and CDR2 SYDVKM. The CDR3 loop spans 16 amino acids. This CDR3 is CASRPARTGDVGGYTF. Here the CDR3 DNA reads TGTGCCAGCAGGCCCGCCCGGACAGGGGACGTAGGTGGCTACACCTTC.

This chain uses TRBV20-1 with TRBJ1-1; unclear D gene. CDR1 is DFQATT, CDR2 SNEGSKA, per germline (reference sequence). The ends were cut back, 6 bases at V and 5 bases at J, with 4 bases in the middle. The CDR3 loop spans 9 amino acids. CDR3 protein: CSAGTEAFF. CDR3 coding DNA: TGCAGTGCCGGTACTGAAGCTTTCTTT.